This TCR beta chain derives from a study of T cell changes during pregnancy in multiple sclerosis. TCRdb's table, derived via immunoSEQ multiplex PCR, lists solely in-frame clones and lacks some. The sample carries 99,000 or so clones, approximately 94% recorded once. Per the germline V gene, CDR1 is LNHNV and CDR2 is YYDKDF (reference sequence). The germline V and J ends were trimmed by 0 bases and 2 bases, with 15 bases remaining between them. The CDR3 extends over 17 amino acids. This material consisted of peripheral blood, taken after pregnancy. The sequence was obtained from a female donor with multiple sclerosis, enrolled in a pregnancy study. The V call is TRBV15, the J call TRBJ2-3, with a weak D call TRBD1 (5 bases). The DNA of the CDR3 is TGTGCCACCAGCAGAGAGGGGCTAACGGGTAACACAGATACGCAGTATTTT. Amino acid sequence: CATSREGLTGNTDTQYF. Looking up the rest from reference TRBV15 and TRBJ2-3 gives the full variable domain: DAMVIQNPRYQVTQFGKPVTLSCSQTLNHNVMYWYQQKSSQAPKLLFHYYDKDFNNEADTPDNFQSRRPNTSFCFLDIRSPGLGDTAMYLCATSREGLTGNTDTQYFGPGTRLTVL.